These 28 T cell receptor beta chains originate from one sample sequenced in a study of blood T cells in healthy people across ages. A second roughly 6 to 11 cycle PCR used barcoded and J-beta primers. In TCRdb, the 5' RACE reads were re-called with MiXCR into one record per CDR3 protein. The sample includes roughly 1.9 million distinct CDR3 sequences, about two fifths of them seen just once. Sequenced: blood. All receptors come from a human donor in good health.

V and J are TRBV29-1 and TRBJ1-4; weak D call: TRBD1 (5 bases). From germline, CDR1 is SQVTM and CDR2 ANQGSEA. This CDR3 comprises 13 residues. V gave up 6 bases and J gave up 6 bases, with 14 bases separating them. CDR3 sequence reads: CSVGETEYEKLFF. CDR3 DNA sequence: TGCAGCGTGGGGGAGACAGAGTATGAAAAACTGTTTTTT.

This chain connects TRBV6-2 or TRBV6-3 to TRBJ1-1; D not certain. V gave up 7 bases and J gave up 3 bases, with 24 bases separating them. CDR1 MNHEY and CDR2 SVGEGT come from the germline V gene. This CDR3 has 17 amino acids. The CDR3 protein is CASTLFSPGQIDTEAFF. The CDR3 region has the DNA TGTGCCAGCACTCTATTCTCTCCCGGGCAGATAGACACTGAAGCTTTCTTT.

This clonotype was found a few times. The V gene is TRBV6-1, the J gene TRBJ2-1, with no clear D. CDR3 size: 14 residues. The V gene's germline CDR1 is MNHNS and CDR2 SASEGT. V was trimmed by 4 bases and J by 1 base, leaving 8 bases between them. The CDR3 region is CASSVRVSYNEQFF. The CDR3 coding sequence is TGTGCCAGCAGTGTAAGAGTTTCCTACAATGAGCAGTTCTTC.

The genes are TRBV6-4 and TRBJ2-1; 7 bases are shared with TRBD1. The V gene's germline CDR1 is MRHNA and CDR2 SNTAGT. The CDR3 totals 15 residues. V lost 1 base and J lost 5; bases outside the gene matches: 5. Here the CDR3 reads CASSDWSGGNNEQFF. In nucleotides, the CDR3 is TGTGCCAGCAGTGACTGGTCAGGGGGTAACAATGAGCAGTTCTTC.

This clonotype has a single count. This chain links TRBV2 with TRBJ2-6; a possible D gene is TRBD2 (6 bases). The length of the CDR3 is 16 residues. Germline V gives CDR1 SNHLY, CDR2 FYNNEI. V dropped 6 bases and J dropped 0 bases, with 12 bases sitting between them. The chain's CDR3 is CASRGGLFSGANVLTF. The CDR3 nucleotides are TGTGCCAGCAGGGGGGGACTGTTCTCTGGGGCCAACGTCCTGACTTTC.

This clonotype was observed a few times. The V and J genes are TRBV3-1 and TRBJ2-1; no clear D. Germline loops: CDR1 LGHDT, CDR2 YNNKEL (reference sequence). Deletions cut 1 base from V and 6 bases from J, with 7 bases between. The CDR3 is made up of 13 amino acids. CDR3 loop: CASSQVLSNEQFF. The CDR3 coding sequence is TGTGCCAGCAGCCAAGTCTTGTCCAATGAGCAGTTCTTC.

This rearrangement joins TRBV7-9 to TRBJ1-2; D possibly corresponds to TRBD1 (6 bases). The CDR3 has 16 amino acids. The V and J ends lost 4 bases and 10 bases respectively, with 25 bases between them. CDR1 SEHNR and CDR2 FQNEAQ come from the germline V gene (reference sequence). The CDR3 sequence: CASSYTTGGGIDDYTF. The CDR3 DNA is TGTGCCAGCAGCTATACCACCGGGGGCGGTATTGATGACTACACCTTC.

This rearrangement joins TRBV12-3 or TRBV12-4 to TRBJ2-3; 8 bases map to TRBD1. The CDR3 length is 16 residues. V trimming: 6 bases; J trimming: 0 bases; junction bases outside the gene matches: 8. This CDR3 is CASSLGQGPSTDTQYF. The CDR3 nucleotides are TGTGCCAGCAGCCTTGGACAGGGCCCTAGCACAGATACGCAGTATTTT.

The chain's CDR3 is CASSGGRNEQFF. The CDR3 DNA reads as TGTGCCAGCAGCGGGGGGAGGAATGAGCAGTTCTTC. The J gene is TRBJ2-1, the V gene TRBV9; tentative D call: TRBD2 (6 bases). The V end was cut by 3 bases, the J end by 7 bases, with 8 bases between. Per germline, CDR1 SGDLS and CDR2 YYNGEE. CDR3 length: 12 amino acids. The full variable domain, in which reference TRBV9 and TRBJ2-1 provide the parts outside the CDR3, is DSGVTQTPKHLITATGQRVTLRCSPRSGDLSVYWYQQSLDQGLQFLIQYYNGEERAKGNILERFSAQQFPDLHSELNLSSLELGDSALYFCASSGGRNEQFFGPGTRLTVL.

The chain has TRBV2 and TRBJ2-4; maybe TRBD2 (5 bases). TRBJ2-7 explains the end of the DNA better; the J call may be wrong. Germline V gene data show CDR1 as SNHLY and CDR2 as FYNNEI. This CDR3 is 13 amino acids long. The CDR3 loop is CASRAPGDYEQYF. The CDR3 DNA sequence: TGTGCCAGCAGGGCCCCCGGGGACTACGAGCAGTACTTC.

On this clonotype: This may be a read error: a much more frequent sequence differs by one nucleotide. V and J are TRBV4-3 and TRBJ2-4, with 7 bases lining up with TRBD1. The last part of the DNA fits TRBJ2-7 better; the J call may be wrong. CDR3 length: 15 amino acids. Germline V gene sequence: CDR1 LGHNA, CDR2 YSLEER. The CDR3 nucleotides read TGCGCCAGCAGCCGGACCACAGGGGAGAGGAACGAGCAGTACTTC. It is translated as CASSRTTGERNEQYF.

This clonotype was detected only once. V gene TRBV7-9 combines with J gene TRBJ2-1; no definite D call. Trimming shortened V by 5 bases and J by 10 bases, and 24 bases separated the two germline ends. This CDR3 has 16 residues. The germline gives CDR1 SEHNR, CDR2 FQNEAQ (reference sequence). CDR3 sequence reads: CASSHTPGSLTYEQFF. For the CDR3, the DNA is TGTGCCAGCAGCCACACACCAGGATCCTTAACCTACGAGCAGTTCTTC.

The V and J genes are TRBV28 and TRBJ2-7; maybe TRBD1 (5 bases). The CDR3 totals 16 residues. V was pared by 4 bases and J by 0 bases, with 16 bases between. Germline V gene sequence: CDR1 MDHEN, CDR2 SYDVKM. The DNA of the CDR3 is TGTGCCAGCAGTTCCCCCTCGACAGCTATCTCCTACGAGCAGTACTTC. Protein product: CASSSPSTAISYEQYF.

The chain links TRBV3-1 to TRBJ1-6; TRBD1 might be the D (5 bases). Trimming cost V 0 bases and J 4 bases, with 7 bases left between them. The CDR3 has 15 residues. Germline CDR1 LGHDT, CDR2 YNNKEL (reference sequence). This chain's CDR3 is CASSQEGVYNSPLHF. The CDR3 nucleotides are TGTGCCAGCAGCCAAGAAGGGGTTTATAATTCACCCCTCCACTTT.

This clonotype appeared a few times. The gene calls are TRBV12-3 or TRBV12-4 and TRBJ2-1, with 11 nucleotides matching TRBD2. The CDR3 consists of 19 residues. Losses at the gene ends were 6 bases for V and 1 base for J; bases not matched to a gene: 14. The CDR3 region has the DNA TGTGCCAGCAGGGCTAGTAGTCTAGCGGGGGGCAATTCCTACAATGAGCAGTTCTTC. It specifies CASRASSLAGGNSYNEQFF.

J is TRBJ2-3 and V is TRBV5-1; TRBD2 agrees at 12 bases. The CDR3 is made up of 16 amino acids. From germline, CDR1 is SGHRS and CDR2 YFSETQ. After removal of 9 bases from V and 5 bases from J, the junction contained 13 bases not matched to a gene. DNA of the CDR3: TGCGCCACCAACCTCGGACTAGCGGGATCAGGAGATACGCAGTATTTT. It codes for CATNLGLAGSGDTQYF.

This clonotype has a handful of counts. The chain joins TRBV4-3 to TRBJ2-3; D possibly corresponds to TRBD2 (5 bases). With 1 base removed from V and 0 bases from J, the gap between germline ends came to 14 bases. The CDR3 consists of 17 residues. The germline V gene encodes CDR1 LGHNA and CDR2 YSLEER. The CDR3 nucleotides are TGCGCCAGCAGCCAAGCTGCCCGGGGAATCAGCACAGATACGCAGTATTTT. Translating it yields CASSQAARGISTDTQYF.

A few counts support this clonotype. The V call is TRBV25-1, the J call TRBJ1-2; D not resolved. The CDR3 is 13 residues long. Germline-derived CDR1 and CDR2 are MGHDK and SYGVNS. V shed 3 bases and J shed 6 bases, with 11 bases lying between them. The CDR3 DNA sequence: TGTGCCAGCAGTGACTCCCTTGGGAATGGCTACACCTTC. Residues: CASSDSLGNGYTF.

The CDR3 protein is CASSSYPGELFF. Written as DNA, the CDR3 is TGTGCCAGCAGTAGTTACCCCGGGGAGCTGTTTTTT. The chain carries TRBV6-2 or TRBV6-3 and TRBJ2-2; D not certain. This CDR3 region has 12 residues. With 5 bases removed from V and 6 bases from J, the gap between germline ends came to 7 bases. Germline V lookup: CDR1 MNHEY, CDR2 SVGEGT.

CDR3 residues: CASSLWLQGTAEAFF. CDR3 nucleotides: TGCGCCAGCAGCCTATGGCTGCAGGGCACGGCTGAAGCTTTCTTT. V usage is TRBV5-1 and J usage is TRBJ1-1; possible D gene TRBD1, 5 bases. The CDR3 has 15 amino acids. Germline V gene data show CDR1 as SGHRS and CDR2 as YFSETQ. V was clipped by 4 bases and J by 6 bases, with 19 bases between them.

This clonotype was observed a handful of times. The rearrangement joins TRBV12-3 or TRBV12-4 to TRBJ1-5, with D uncertain. This CDR3 spans 17 amino acids. V shed 2 bases and J shed 0 bases, with 14 bases lying between them. Written as DNA, the CDR3 is TGTGCCAGCAGTTTATCTACTTGGGTCTTTAGCAATCAGCCCCAGCATTTT. Translated: CASSLSTWVFSNQPQHF.

In its sample, this clonotype was seen a few times. V gene TRBV29-1 combines with J gene TRBJ2-1; 9 bases line up with TRBD1. Germline V gene data show CDR1 as SQVTM and CDR2 as ANQGSEA. The V segment lost 7 bases and the J segment 1 base; nucleotides outside the gene matches: 5. This CDR3 is built from 14 residues. DNA for the CDR3: TGCAGCGCCGCGACAGGGGGGTCCTACAATGAGCAGTTCTTC. Translated: CSAATGGSYNEQFF.

This clonotype has a handful of counts. The V and J genes are TRBV12-3 or TRBV12-4 and TRBJ1-6, with TRBD1 identical over 9 bases. The CDR3 covers 15 residues. With V trimmed by 8 bases and J by 9 bases, 11 bases remained unmatched. In nucleotides, the CDR3 is TGTGCCAGCTCCTCTTCCGGGACAGGGCTTTCACCCCTCCACTTT. Its protein is CASSSSGTGLSPLHF.

This clonotype has just a few counts. The genes are TRBV29-1 and TRBJ2-5; perhaps TRBD1 as D (7 bases). Between the trimmed V and J ends, which lost 5 bases and 4 bases, there was a span of 11 bases. The germline V gene has CDR1 SQVTM and CDR2 ANQGSEA. The CDR3 has 12 residues. CDR3: CSVHRGGETQYF. The DNA for the CDR3 is TGCAGCGTTCACAGGGGAGGAGAGACCCAGTACTTC.

This clonotype appeared a few times. J is TRBJ2-7 and V is TRBV7-9; D is uncertain. V was cut by 5 bases and J by 1 base, with 9 bases left in between. The CDR3 totals 13 residues. The germline CDR1 and CDR2 sequences are SEHNR and FQNEAQ (reference sequence). For the CDR3, the DNA is TGTGCCAGCAGCATTATAAGTTCCTACGAGCAGTACTTC. Its translation is CASSIISSYEQYF.

The chain combines TRBV6-9 with TRBJ2-5; D gene unclear. CDR1 is MNHGY, CDR2 SVAAGI, per germline. CDR3 size: 15 residues. Trimming stripped 4 bases from V and 4 bases from J, with 16 bases between. CDR3 in amino acids: CASSWKTEDAETQYF. The CDR3 nucleotides are TGTGCCAGCAGTTGGAAAACGGAAGACGCAGAGACCCAGTACTTC.

This chain uses TRBV3-1 with TRBJ2-3; TRBD2 matches 9 bases. Germline V gene data show CDR1 as LGHDT and CDR2 as YNNKEL (reference sequence). V gave up 4 bases and J gave up 4 bases; unmatched junction bases: 18. The CDR3 contains 19 residues. The CDR3 nucleotides read TGTGCCAGCAGCCCCTCGCCGGTCTGGCGCGGGGGGGCCCCAGATACGCAGTATTTT. Translation: CASSPSPVWRGGAPDTQYF.

In its sample, this clonotype was seen many times. The rearrangement joins TRBV29-1 to TRBJ2-7; D not certain. The V end lost 4 bases, the J end lost 2 bases, and 15 bases lay between the germline ends. This CDR3 region has 14 residues. Germline V gene data show CDR1 as SQVTM and CDR2 as ANQGSEA. The CDR3 spells CSVVLSGLTYEQYF. The CDR3 coding sequence is TGCAGCGTTGTCCTTTCCGGGCTTACCTACGAGCAGTACTTC.